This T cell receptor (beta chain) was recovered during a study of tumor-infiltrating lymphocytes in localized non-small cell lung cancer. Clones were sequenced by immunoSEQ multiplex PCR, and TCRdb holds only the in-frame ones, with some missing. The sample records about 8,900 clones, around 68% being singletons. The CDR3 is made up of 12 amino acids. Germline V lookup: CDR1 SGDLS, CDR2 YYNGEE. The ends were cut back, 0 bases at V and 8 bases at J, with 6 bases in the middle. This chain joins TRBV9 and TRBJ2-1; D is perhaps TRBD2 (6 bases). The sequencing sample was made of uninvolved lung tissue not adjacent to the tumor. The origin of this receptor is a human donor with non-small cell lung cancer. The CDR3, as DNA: TGTGCCAGCAGCGTAGGGGGGGATGAGCAGTTCTTC. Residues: CASSVGGDEQFF.